This T cell receptor beta chain was recovered during a study of human T cells and chemical hapten exposure. Points from the study as a whole: Higher patch test scores went with higher counts of PT1 expanded TCRs.

The CDR3 extends over 13 amino acids. The germline V gene has CDR1 SGHVS and CDR2 FQNEAQ. V lost 6 bases, J lost 11 bases, and 19 bases lay in between. This clonotype was found a few times. Its antigen is unknown. TCRdb fed the RACE reads into MiXCR, producing one record per CDR3 protein. The table includes about 110,000 distinct CDR3 sequences, 9.2% detected once. Time point reported: patch test 2, 6 weeks after DPC sensitization. Treatment: therapeutic diphenylcyclopropenone sensitization with weekly scalp DPC. Blood draws came before every patch-test application. Suited to DPC and affected by alopecia, the donors ranged from 18 to 70 years old.

This sequence originates from a middle-aged woman with alopecia areata. Some clones in this sample may be carry-over from other donors' samples. This material consisted of whole blood, taken in connection with sensitization to the hapten diphenylcyclopropenone (DPC). V and J are TRBV7-8 and TRBJ1-1; a weak D match, TRBD1 (6 bases). The CDR3 reads CASSPTHRDKAFF. CDR3 DNA: TGTGCCAGCAGTCCTACCCACCGGGACAAGGCTTTCTTT. The full variable domain, rest sourced from reference TRBV7-8 and TRBJ1-1, is GAGVSQSPRYKVAKRGQDVALRCDPISGHVSLFWYQQALGQGPEFLTYFQNEAQLDKSGLPSDRFFAERPEGSVSTLKIQRTQQEDSAVYLCASSPTHRDKAFFGQGTRLTVV.